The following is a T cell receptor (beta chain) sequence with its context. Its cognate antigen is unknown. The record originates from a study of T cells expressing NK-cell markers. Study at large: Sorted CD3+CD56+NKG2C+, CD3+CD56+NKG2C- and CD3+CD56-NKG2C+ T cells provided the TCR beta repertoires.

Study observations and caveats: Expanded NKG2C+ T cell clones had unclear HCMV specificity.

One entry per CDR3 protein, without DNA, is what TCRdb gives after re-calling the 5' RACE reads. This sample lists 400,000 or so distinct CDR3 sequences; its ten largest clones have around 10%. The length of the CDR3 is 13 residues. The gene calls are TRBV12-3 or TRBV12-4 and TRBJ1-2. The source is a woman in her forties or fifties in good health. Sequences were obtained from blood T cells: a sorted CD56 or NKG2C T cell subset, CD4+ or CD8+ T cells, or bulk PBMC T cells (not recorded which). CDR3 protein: CASSLDVRDGYTF.